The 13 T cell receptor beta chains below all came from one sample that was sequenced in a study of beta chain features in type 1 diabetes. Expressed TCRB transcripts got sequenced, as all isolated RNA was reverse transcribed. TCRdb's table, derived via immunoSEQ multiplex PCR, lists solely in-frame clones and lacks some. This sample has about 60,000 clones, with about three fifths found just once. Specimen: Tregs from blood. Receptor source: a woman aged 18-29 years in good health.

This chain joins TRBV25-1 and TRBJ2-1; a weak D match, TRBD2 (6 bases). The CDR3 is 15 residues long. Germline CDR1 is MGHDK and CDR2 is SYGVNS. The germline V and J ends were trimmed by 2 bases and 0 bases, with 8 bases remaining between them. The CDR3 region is CASSESGLSYNEQFF. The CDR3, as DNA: TGTGCCAGCAGTGAAAGCGGGCTCTCCTACAATGAGCAGTTCTTC.

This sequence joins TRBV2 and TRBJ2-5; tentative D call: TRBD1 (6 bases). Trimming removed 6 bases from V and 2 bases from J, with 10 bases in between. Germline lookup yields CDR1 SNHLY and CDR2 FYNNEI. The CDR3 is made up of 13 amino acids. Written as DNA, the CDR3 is TGTGCCAGCAGAGTTCAGGGGCAAGAGACCCAGTACTTC. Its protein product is CASRVQGQETQYF. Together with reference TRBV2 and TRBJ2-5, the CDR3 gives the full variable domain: EPEVTQTPSHQVTQMGQEVILRCVPISNHLYFYWYRQILGQKVEFLVSFYNNEISEKSEIFDDQFSVERPDGSNFTLKIRSTKLEDSAMYFCASRVQGQETQYFGPGTRLLVL.

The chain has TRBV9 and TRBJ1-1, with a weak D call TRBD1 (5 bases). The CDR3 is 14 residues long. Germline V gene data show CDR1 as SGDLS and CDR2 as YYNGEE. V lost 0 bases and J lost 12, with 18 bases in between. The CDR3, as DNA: TGTGCCAGCAGCGTAGCGGGGGGGGAAACTGCAACTTTCTTT. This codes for CASSVAGGETATFF.

The CDR3 spells CASAATGNSGNTIYF. The DNA for the CDR3 is TGTGCCAGTGCCGCGACTGGAAACTCTGGAAACACCATATATTTT. The chain carries TRBV4-2 and TRBJ1-3; the D is unclear. Germline CDR1 LGHNA, CDR2 YNFKEQ. V was clipped by 9 bases and J by 0 bases, with 15 bases between them. The CDR3 has 15 residues.

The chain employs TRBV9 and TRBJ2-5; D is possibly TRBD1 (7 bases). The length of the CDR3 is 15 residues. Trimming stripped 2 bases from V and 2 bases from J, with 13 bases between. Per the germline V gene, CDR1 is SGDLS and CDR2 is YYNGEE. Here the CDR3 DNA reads TGTGCCAGCAGCGTCCAGGGGGACTCACAAGAGACCCAGTACTTC. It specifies CASSVQGDSQETQYF.

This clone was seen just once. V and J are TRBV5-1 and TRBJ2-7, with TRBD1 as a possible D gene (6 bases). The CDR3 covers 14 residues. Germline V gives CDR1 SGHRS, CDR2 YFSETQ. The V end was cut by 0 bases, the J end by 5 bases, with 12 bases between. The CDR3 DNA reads TGCGCCAGCAGCTTGGCGTCACCAGGGGACGAGCAGTACTTC. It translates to CASSLASPGDEQYF.

CDR3 coding DNA: TGCGCCAGCAGAATAGGGACAGGGGGCACCGGGGAGCTGTTTTTT. This sequence encodes CASRIGTGGTGELFF. This chain uses TRBV5-1 with TRBJ2-2, with TRBD1 matching over 11 bases. V was clipped by 5 bases and J by 4 bases; unmatched bases: 4. Germline CDR1 is SGHRS and CDR2 is YFSETQ. This CDR3 is 15 amino acids long.

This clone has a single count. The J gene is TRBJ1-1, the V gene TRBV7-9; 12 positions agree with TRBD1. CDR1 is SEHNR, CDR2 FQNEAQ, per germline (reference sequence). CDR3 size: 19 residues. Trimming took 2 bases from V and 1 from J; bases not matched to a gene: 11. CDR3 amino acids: CASSLRGPGQGARNTEAFF. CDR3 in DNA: TGTGCCAGCAGCTTAAGGGGGCCGGGACAGGGGGCGCGGAACACTGAAGCTTTCTTT.

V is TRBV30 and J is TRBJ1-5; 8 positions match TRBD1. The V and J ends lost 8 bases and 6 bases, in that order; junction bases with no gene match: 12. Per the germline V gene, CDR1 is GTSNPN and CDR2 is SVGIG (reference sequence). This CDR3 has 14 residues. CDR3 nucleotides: TGTGCCCTTTCGACAACAGGGGGAACTCAGCCCCAGCATTTT. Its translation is CALSTTGGTQPQHF. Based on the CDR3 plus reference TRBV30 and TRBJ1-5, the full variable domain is SQTIHQWPATLVQPVGSPLSLECTVEGTSNPNLYWYRQAAGRGLQLLFYSVGIGQISSEVPQNLSASRPQDRQFILSSKKLLLSDSGFYLCALSTTGGTQPQHFGDGTRLSIL.

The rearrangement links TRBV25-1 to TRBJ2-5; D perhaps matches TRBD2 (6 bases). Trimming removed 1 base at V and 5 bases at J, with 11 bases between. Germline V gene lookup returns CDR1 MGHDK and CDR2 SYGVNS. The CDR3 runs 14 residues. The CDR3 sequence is CASSESGRWETQYF. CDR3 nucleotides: TGTGCCAGCAGTGAATCCGGGAGATGGGAGACCCAGTACTTC.

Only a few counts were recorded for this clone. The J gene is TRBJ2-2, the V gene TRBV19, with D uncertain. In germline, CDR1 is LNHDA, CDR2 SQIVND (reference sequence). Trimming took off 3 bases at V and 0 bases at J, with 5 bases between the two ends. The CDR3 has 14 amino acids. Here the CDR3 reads CASSMASNTGELFF. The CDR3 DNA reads TGTGCCAGTAGTATGGCATCGAACACCGGGGAGCTGTTTTTT.

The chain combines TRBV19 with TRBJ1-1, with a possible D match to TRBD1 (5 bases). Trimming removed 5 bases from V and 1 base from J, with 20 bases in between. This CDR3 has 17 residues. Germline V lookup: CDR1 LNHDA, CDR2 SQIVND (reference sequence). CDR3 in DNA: TGTGCCAGTAGTCCGAACCCCACAGCGGGGCAGAACACTGAAGCTTTCTTT. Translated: CASSPNPTAGQNTEAFF.

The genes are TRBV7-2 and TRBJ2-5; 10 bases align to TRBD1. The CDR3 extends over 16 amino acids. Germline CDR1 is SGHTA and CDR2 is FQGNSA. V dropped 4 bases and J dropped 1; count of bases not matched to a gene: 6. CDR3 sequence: CASSWGGTGAQETQYF. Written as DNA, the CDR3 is TGTGCCAGCAGCTGGGGGGGGACAGGGGCCCAAGAGACCCAGTACTTC.